The clone carrying this T cell receptor (beta chain) was seen only once. The antigen remains undetermined. The ends were cut back, 2 bases at V and 4 bases at J, with 16 bases in the middle. CDR3 size: 16 residues. Germline V gene lookup returns CDR1 MDHEN and CDR2 SYDVKM. This sample was taken from a study of CD8+ T cells in alopecia areata. About the study: Treatment of the treated patients consisted of oral tofacitinib, 5 to 10 mg twice daily. The study, taken as a whole, reports: Across lesional scalp, and particularly alopecia totalis/universalis, clonality surpassed that of normal scalp. With patients, TCR sharing proved less clear than in mice, a difference possibly related to HLA. Scalp repertoires also include resident alphabeta T cells from normal skin.

Alopecia areata patients gave lesional scalp punch biopsies and peripheral blood samples. Extraction and reverse transcription of RNA yielded cDNA as the sequencing template. Only in-frame clones appear in the TCRdb table, and some are missing; sequencing was by immunoSEQ multiplex PCR. The sample consists of over 14,000 clones, roughly 55% of them appearing once. Here the sequenced sample was skin, taken at week 0. V usage is TRBV28 and J usage is TRBJ2-3; D is unresolved. This clonotype was sampled from a human donor with alopecia areata. This CDR3 reads CASSLGLTRSADTQYF. CDR3 nucleotides: TGTGCCAGCAGTTTAGGTCTGACCCGGTCGGCAGATACGCAGTATTTT.